This T cell receptor beta chain was recovered during a study of blood T cell repertoires in COVID-19. J lost 4 bases, V lost 2 bases, and 12 bases had no gene match. This CDR3 has 17 amino acids. Germline V CDR1 and CDR2: LGHDT, YNNKEL (reference sequence). The data were produced by immunoSEQ multiplex PCR, yet TCRdb's version contains in-frame clones alone and is incomplete. The table records tens of thousands of clones, about 93% of them present only once. The sequence came from a human donor in a cohort sampled during active COVID-19. The V and J genes are TRBV3-1 (or the pseudogene TRBV3-2) and TRBJ2-5, with 8 bases that match TRBD2. The sequenced sample consisted of peripheral blood. CDR3 protein: CASSQFVAGRLRETQYF. CDR3 nucleotide sequence: TGTGCCAGCAGCCAATTTGTAGCGGGGAGACTAAGAGAGACCCAGTACTTC.